The table lists the clone carrying this T cell receptor (beta chain) with a count of one. The CDR3 runs to 13 residues. V was clipped by 3 bases and J by 2 bases, with 7 bases between them. The germline V gene has CDR1 KGHDR and CDR2 SFDVKD. This specimen comes from a study of blood T cell repertoires in COVID-19. Study at large: Acute-phase and convalescent COVID-19 samples originated in the United States, Italy and Spain. T cells, B-cell-depleted T cells, or PBMCs provided the cDNA or gDNA that served as material.

Original processing notes: Reference gene primer amplification gave nucleated cell count estimates. Sequencing used immunoSEQ multiplex PCR; TCRdb keeps in-frame clones, though not all of them. The V and J calls and the clone size are those of that table, but D and trimming were determined from the DNA. The sample contains roughly 43,000 clones, around 87% of which appear only once. The receptor's source is a human donor in a cohort sampled during active COVID-19. Sequencing was done on a sample of peripheral blood. This rearrangement joins TRBV24-1 to TRBJ2-7; D is unclear. CDR3 loop: CATSDGATYEQYF. The CDR3 DNA follows: TGTGCCACCAGTGATGGAGCCACCTACGAGCAGTACTTC.